This TCR beta chain was sequenced in a study of T-cell memory formation after mild COVID-19. Study-level points and caveats: Contracting clones from day 15 to 85 showed balanced CD4/CD8; later expanders favored CD4+. Some responding clones appeared in pre-infection memory, suggesting cross-reactive memory joined.

In germline, CDR1 is DFQATT, CDR2 SNEGSKA (reference sequence). The J segment lost 5 bases and the V segment lost 1 base, leaving 2 bases of the junction unmatched. The CDR3 has 14 residues. For this clonotype: What it binds is not known.

MiXCR was run by TCRdb on the 5' RACE reads, yielding one entry per CDR3 protein. The sample records fewer than 400,000 distinct CDR3 sequences, about a sixth being singletons. The TCR comes from a man between 18 and 29 years old who had mild COVID-19 (a few samples of this study predate the infection). Cell type and time point are not known. Sequenced: PBMCs or a T cell subset sorted from them (not recorded which). This chain uses TRBV20-1 with TRBJ2-5; TRBD2 matches 12 bases. The CDR3 DNA sequence: TGCAGTGCTAGAGGGCTAGCGGGGGGGGAGACCCAGTACTTC. Translation gives CSARGLAGGETQYF.